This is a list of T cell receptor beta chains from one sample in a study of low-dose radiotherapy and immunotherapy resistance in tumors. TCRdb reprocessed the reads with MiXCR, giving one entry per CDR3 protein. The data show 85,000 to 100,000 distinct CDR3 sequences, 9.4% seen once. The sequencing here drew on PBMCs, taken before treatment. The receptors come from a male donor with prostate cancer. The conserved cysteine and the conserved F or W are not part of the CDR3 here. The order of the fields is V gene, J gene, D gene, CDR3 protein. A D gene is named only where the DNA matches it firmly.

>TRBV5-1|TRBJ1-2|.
ASSLALGSNYGYT
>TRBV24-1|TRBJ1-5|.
ATSDSSGIGSNQPQH
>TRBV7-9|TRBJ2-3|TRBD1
ASSYGQGAGDTQY
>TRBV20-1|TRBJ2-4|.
SARLASRAKNIQY
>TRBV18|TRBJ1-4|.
ASSQGLEEKLF
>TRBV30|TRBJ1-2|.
AWSGQPGYGYT
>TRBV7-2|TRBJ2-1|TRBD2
ASSLLAVSYNEQF
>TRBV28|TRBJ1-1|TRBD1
ASRLGQGTAF
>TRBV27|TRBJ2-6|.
ASGGNGANVLT
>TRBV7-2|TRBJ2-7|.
ASSLEYEQY
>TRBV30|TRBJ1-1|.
AWITGRAEAF
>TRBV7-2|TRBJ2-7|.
ASSQGAGGMYEQY
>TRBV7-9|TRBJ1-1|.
ASSLQLENTEAF
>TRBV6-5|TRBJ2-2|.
ASRSREWKNTGELF
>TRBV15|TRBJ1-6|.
ATSRGARNSPLH
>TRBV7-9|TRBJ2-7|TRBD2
ASSQTTSGGYEQY
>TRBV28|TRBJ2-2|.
ASSWGVAGGPGSCF
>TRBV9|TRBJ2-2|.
ASSVDPSGLNTGELF
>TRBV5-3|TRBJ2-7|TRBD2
ASSLAYSGVYEQY
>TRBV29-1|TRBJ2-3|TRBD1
SVEPGQGSTDTQY
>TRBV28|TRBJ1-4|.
ASSLLEATGEKLF
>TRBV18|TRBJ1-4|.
ASSTSKGSTNEKLF
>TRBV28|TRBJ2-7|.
ASSLGAGGRYEQY
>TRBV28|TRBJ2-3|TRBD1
ASRLPGQGRDTQY
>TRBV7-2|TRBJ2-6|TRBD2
ASSPLVGLAVGVLT
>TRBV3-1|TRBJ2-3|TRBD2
ASRTSGSDTQY
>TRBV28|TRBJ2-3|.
ASSAPRGTLRADTQY
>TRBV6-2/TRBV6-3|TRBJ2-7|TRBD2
ASGTSYDEQY
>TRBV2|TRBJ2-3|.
ASREKQGSYTDTQY
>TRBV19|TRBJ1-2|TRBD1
ASRTRQGGENYGYT
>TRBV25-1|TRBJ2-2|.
ASSDPGATGELF
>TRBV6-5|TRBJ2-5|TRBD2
ASSQSGSGQETQY
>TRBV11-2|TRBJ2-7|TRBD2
ASRGISGTSYEQY
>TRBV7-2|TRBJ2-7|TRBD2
ASSPSTSPYEQY
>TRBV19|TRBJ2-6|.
ASSATWGVGGANVLT
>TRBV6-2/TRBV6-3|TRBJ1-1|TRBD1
ATRQGWSTEAF
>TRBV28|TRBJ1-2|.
ASSQGSRGYT
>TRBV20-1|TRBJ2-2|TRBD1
SARTGASGELF
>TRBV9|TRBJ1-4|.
ASSVEGHLQVGEKLF
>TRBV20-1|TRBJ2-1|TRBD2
SARGTSGINEQF
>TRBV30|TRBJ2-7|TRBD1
AWSPGQGTGEQY
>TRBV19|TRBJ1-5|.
ASKRQRDQPQH
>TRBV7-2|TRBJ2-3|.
ASSLVSRDTQY
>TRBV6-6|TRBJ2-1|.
ASSYIGNEQF
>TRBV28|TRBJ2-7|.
ASKSVWQGLSSEQY
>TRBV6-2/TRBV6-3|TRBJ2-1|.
ASSGGASGAEQF
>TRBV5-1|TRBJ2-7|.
ASSLDGNEQY